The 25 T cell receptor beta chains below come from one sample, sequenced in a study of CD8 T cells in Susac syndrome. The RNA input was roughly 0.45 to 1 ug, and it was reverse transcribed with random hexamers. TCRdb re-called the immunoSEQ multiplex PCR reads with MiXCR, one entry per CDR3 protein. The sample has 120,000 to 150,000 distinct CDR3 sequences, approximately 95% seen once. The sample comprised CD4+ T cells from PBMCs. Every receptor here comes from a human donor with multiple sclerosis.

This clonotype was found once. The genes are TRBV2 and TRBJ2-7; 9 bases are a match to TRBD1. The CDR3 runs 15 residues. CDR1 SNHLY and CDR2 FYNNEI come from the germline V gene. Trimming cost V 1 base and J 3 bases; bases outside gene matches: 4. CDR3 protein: CASSEGGTGRYEQYF. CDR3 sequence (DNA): TGTGCCAGCAGTGAAGGAGGGACAGGGCGCTACGAGCAGTACTTC.

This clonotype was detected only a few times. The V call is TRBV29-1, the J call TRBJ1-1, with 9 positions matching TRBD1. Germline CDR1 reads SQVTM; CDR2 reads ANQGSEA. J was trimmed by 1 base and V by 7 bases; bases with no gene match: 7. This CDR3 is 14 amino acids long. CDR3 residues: CSAKPGQGNTEAFF. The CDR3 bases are TGCAGCGCTAAACCGGGACAGGGGAACACTGAAGCTTTCTTT. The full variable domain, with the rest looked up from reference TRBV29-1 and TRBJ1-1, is SAVISQKPSRDICQRGTSLTIQCQVDSQVTMMFWYRQQPGQSLTLIATANQGSEATYESGFVIDKFPISRPNLTFSTLTVSNMSPEDSSIYLCSAKPGQGNTEAFFGQGTRLTVV.

The CDR3 DNA is TGTGCCAGCAGCCAAGCGGGGGGCGTCGCAGATACGCAGTATTTT. It yields the protein CASSQAGGVADTQYF. The rearrangement uses TRBV3-1 and TRBJ2-3; D is perhaps TRBD2 (7 bases). The V gene lost 1 base and the J gene lost 4 bases, with 12 bases spanning the gap. This CDR3 contains 15 residues. From germline, CDR1 is LGHDT and CDR2 YNNKEL (reference sequence).

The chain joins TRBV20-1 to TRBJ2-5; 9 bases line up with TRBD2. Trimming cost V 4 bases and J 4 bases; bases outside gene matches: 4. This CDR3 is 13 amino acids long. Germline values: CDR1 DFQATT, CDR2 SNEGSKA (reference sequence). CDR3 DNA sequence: TGCAGTGCTATCGCGGGAGGGGGAGAGACCCAGTACTTC. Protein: CSAIAGGGETQYF.

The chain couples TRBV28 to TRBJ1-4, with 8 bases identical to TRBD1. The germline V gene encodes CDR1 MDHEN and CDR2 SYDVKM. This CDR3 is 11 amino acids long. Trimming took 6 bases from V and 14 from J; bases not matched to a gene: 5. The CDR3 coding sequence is TGTGCCAGCAGAGGGACAGGACAGCTGTTTTTT. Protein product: CASRGTGQLFF.

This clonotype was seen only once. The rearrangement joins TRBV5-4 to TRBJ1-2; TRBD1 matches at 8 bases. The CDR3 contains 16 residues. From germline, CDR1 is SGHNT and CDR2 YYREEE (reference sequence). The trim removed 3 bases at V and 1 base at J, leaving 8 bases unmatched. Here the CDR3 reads CASSSQLDRVNYGYTF. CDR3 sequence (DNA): TGTGCCAGCAGCTCCCAATTGGACAGGGTTAACTATGGCTACACCTTC.

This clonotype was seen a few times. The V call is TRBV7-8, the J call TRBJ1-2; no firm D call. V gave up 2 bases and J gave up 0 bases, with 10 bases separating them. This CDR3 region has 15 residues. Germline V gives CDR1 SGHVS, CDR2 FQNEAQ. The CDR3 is CASSLRGGSNYGYTF. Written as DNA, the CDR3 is TGTGCCAGCAGCTTAAGAGGAGGTTCTAACTATGGCTACACCTTC. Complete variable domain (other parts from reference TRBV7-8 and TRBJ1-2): GAGVSQSPRYKVAKRGQDVALRCDPISGHVSLFWYQQALGQGPEFLTYFQNEAQLDKSGLPSDRFFAERPEGSVSTLKIQRTQQEDSAVYLCASSLRGGSNYGYTFGSGTRLTVV.

As DNA, the CDR3 is TGTGCCAGCAGCTTACAGAGGACAGGGTCGGAGACCCAGTACTTC. Protein: CASSLQRTGSETQYF. The chain uses TRBV7-2 and TRBJ2-5; TRBD1 matches at 8 bases. Germline CDR1 is SGHTA and CDR2 is FQGNSA. The CDR3 totals 15 residues. V trimming: 2 bases; J trimming: 5 bases; junction bases outside the gene matches: 7. Full variable domain (rest looked up from reference TRBV7-2 and TRBJ2-5): GAGVSQSPSNKVTEKGKDVELRCDPISGHTALYWYRQSLGQGLEFLIYFQGNSAPDKSGLPSDRFSAERTGGSVSTLTIQRTQQEDSAVYLCASSLQRTGSETQYFGPGTRLLVL.

CDR3 bases: TGTGCCAGCAGCCTAGAGCCAGGGAGAGCCAACTATGGCTACACCTTC. Protein: CASSLEPGRANYGYTF. V and J are TRBV7-2 and TRBJ1-2; perhaps TRBD1 as D (5 bases). V was shortened by 5 bases and J by 2 bases, with 18 bases between the two germline ends. CDR1 and CDR2 from the germline V gene are SGHTA and FQGNSA. The CDR3 has 16 residues.

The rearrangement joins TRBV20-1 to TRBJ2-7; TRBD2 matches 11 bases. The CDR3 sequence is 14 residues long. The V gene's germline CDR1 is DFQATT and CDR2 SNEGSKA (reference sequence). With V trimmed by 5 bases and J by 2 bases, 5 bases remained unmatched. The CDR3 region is CSAFSGGATYEQYF. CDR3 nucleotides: TGCAGTGCTTTTAGCGGGGGGGCCACCTACGAGCAGTACTTC.

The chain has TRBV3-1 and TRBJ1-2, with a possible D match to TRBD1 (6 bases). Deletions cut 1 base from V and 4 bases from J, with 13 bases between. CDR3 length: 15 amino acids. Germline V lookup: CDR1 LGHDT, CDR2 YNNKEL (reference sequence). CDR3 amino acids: CASSQVGRGAYGYTF. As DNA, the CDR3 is TGTGCCAGCAGCCAAGTGGGCAGGGGAGCCTATGGCTACACCTTC.

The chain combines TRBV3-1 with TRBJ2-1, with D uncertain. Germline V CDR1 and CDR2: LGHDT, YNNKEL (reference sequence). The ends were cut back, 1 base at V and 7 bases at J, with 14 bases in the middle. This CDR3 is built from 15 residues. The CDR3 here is CASSQVLISVNEQFF. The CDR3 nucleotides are TGTGCCAGCAGCCAAGTATTGATTTCTGTGAATGAGCAGTTCTTC.

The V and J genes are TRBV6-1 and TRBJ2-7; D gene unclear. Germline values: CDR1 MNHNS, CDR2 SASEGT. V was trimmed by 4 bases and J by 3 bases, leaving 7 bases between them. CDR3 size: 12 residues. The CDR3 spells CASSGDLYEQYF. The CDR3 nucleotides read TGTGCCAGCAGTGGTGACCTCTACGAGCAGTACTTC.

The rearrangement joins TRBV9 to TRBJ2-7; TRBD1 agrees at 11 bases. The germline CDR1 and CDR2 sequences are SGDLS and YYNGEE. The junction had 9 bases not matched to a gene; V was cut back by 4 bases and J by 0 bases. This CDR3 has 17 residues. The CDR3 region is CASSPRAGTGGSYEQYF. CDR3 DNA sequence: TGTGCCAGCAGCCCCCGGGCCGGGACAGGGGGCTCCTACGAGCAGTACTTC.

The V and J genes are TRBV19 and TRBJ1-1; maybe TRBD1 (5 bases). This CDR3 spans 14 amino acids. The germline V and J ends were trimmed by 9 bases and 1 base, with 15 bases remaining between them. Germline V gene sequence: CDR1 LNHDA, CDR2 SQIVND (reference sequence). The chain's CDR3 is CARRDQDGNTEAFF. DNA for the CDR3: TGTGCCAGGAGGGACCAAGACGGGAACACTGAAGCTTTCTTT.

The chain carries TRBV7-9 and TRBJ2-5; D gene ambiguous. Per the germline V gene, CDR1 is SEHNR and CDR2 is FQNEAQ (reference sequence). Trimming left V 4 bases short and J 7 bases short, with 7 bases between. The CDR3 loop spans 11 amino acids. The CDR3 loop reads CASSSLGTQYF. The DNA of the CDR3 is TGTGCCAGCAGCTCGCTCGGGACCCAGTACTTC.

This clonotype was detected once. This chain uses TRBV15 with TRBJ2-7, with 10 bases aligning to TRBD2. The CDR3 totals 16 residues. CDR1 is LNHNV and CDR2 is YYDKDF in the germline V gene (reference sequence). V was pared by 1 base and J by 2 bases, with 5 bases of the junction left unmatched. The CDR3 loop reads CATSRVPGTSAYEQYF. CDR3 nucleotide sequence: TGTGCCACCAGCAGAGTACCCGGGACTAGCGCCTACGAGCAGTACTTC.

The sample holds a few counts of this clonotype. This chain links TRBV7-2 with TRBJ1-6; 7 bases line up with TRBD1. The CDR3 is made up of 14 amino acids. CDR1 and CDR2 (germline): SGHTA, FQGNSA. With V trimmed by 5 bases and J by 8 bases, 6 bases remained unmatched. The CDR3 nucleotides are TGTGCCAGCAGCGAGAACACAGGGGATTCACCCCTCCACTTT. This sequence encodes CASSENTGDSPLHF.

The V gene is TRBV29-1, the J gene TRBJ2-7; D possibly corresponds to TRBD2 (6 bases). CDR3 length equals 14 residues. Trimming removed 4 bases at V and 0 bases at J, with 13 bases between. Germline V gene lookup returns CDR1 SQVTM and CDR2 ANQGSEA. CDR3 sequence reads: CSVGDSQGSYEQYF. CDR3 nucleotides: TGCAGCGTTGGGGACTCCCAGGGCTCCTACGAGCAGTACTTC.

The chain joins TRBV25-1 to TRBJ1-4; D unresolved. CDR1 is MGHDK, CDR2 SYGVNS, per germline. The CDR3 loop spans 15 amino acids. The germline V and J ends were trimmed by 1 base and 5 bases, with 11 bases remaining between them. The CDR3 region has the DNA TGTGCCAGCAGTGAATTTCGGCAGGTGAATGAAAAACTGTTTTTT. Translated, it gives CASSEFRQVNEKLFF.

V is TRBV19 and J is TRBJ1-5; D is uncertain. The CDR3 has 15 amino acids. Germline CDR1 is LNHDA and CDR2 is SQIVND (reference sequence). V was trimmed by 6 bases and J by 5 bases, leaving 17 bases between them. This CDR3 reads CASSTLTQTYQPQHF. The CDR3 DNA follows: TGTGCCAGTAGCACTTTAACCCAGACTTATCAGCCCCAGCATTTT. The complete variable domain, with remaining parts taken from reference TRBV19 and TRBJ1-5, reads DGGITQSPKYLFRKEGQNVTLSCEQNLNHDAMYWYRQDPGQGLRLIYYSQIVNDFQKGDIAEGYSVSREKKESFPLTVTSAQKNPTAFYLCASSTLTQTYQPQHFGDGTRLSIL.

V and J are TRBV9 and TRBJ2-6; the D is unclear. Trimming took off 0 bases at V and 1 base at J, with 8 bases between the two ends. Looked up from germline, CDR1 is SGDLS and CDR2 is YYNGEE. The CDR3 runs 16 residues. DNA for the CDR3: TGTGCCAGCAGCGTAGGAGTGGGATCTGGGGCCAACGTCCTGACTTTC. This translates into CASSVGVGSGANVLTF.

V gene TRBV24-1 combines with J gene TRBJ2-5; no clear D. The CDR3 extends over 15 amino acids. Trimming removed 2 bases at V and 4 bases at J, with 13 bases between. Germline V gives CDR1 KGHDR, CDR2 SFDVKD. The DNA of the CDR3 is TGTGCCACCAGTGATTCTGAGGTTCCGACAGAGACCCAGTACTTC. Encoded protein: CATSDSEVPTETQYF.

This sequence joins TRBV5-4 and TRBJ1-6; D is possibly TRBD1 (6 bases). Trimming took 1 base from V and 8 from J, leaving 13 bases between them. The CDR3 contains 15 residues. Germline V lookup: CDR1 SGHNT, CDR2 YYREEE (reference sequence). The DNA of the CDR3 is TGTGCCAGCAGCTTGAGGGGGGACCGTTATTCACCCCTCCACTTT. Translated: CASSLRGDRYSPLHF.

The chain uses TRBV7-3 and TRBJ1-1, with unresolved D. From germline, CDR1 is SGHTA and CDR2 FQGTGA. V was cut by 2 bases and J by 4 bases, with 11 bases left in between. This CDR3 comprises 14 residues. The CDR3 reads CASSLGSTGTEAFF. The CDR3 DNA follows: TGTGCCAGCAGCTTAGGTTCGACCGGCACTGAAGCTTTCTTT.